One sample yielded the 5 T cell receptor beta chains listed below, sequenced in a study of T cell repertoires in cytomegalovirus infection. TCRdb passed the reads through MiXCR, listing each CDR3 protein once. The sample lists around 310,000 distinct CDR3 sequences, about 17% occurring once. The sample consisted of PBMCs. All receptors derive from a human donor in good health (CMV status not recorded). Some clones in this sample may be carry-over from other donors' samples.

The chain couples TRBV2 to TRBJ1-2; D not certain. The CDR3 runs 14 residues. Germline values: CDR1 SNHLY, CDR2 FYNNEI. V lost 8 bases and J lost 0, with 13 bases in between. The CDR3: CASLRLSSNYGYTF. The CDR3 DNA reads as TGTGCCAGCCTACGGCTTTCATCTAACTATGGCTACACCTTC.

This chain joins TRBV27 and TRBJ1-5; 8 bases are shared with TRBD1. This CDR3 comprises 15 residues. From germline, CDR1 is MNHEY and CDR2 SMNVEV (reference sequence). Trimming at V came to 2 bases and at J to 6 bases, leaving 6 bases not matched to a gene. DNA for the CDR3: TGTGCCAGCAGTTTAATGGGACAGGCGGGTCAGCCCCAGCATTTT. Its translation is CASSLMGQAGQPQHF.

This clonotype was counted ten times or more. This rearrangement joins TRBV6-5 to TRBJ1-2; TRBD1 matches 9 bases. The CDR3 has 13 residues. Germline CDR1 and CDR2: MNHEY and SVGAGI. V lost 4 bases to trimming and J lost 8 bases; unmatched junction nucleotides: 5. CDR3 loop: CASSWTGVTGYTF. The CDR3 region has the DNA TGTGCCAGCAGTTGGACAGGGGTAACAGGCTACACCTTC.

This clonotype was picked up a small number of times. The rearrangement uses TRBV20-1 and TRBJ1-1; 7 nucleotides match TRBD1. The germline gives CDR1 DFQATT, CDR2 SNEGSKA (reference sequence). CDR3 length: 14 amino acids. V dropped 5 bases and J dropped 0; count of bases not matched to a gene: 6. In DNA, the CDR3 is TGCAGTGCTCCCCGGACAGGCATGAACACTGAAGCTTTCTTT. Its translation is CSAPRTGMNTEAFF.

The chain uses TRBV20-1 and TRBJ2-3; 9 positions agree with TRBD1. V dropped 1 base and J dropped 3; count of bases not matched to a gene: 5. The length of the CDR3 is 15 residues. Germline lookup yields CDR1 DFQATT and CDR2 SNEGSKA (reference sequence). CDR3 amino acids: CSARATGTGTDTQYF. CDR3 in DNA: TGCAGTGCTAGAGCGACCGGGACAGGGACAGATACGCAGTATTTT.